This TCR beta chain appears in the sequencing data of a study of blood T cells in healthy people across ages. Trimming cost V 6 bases and J 0 bases; bases outside gene matches: 7. This CDR3 region has 15 residues. Germline V gene lookup returns CDR1 SGHAT and CDR2 FQDESV (reference sequence). PCR was performed a second time for about 7 to 12 cycles using a sample-barcoded 5' primer and a J-beta primer mix. TCRdb reprocessed the 5' RACE reads with MiXCR, giving one entry per CDR3 protein. Of around 280,000 distinct CDR3 sequences in the sample, roughly a quarter are singletons; the top ten hold around 29%.

The source of this sequence is a woman in her 70s in good health. This rearrangement joins TRBV11-1 to TRBJ2-7; 8 positions match TRBD2. Specimen: blood. CDR3 sequence: CASRLSSGSSYEQYF. CDR3 nucleotide sequence: TGTGCCAGCAGGCTATCGAGCGGGAGCTCCTACGAGCAGTACTTC. Combining the CDR3 with reference TRBV11-1 and TRBJ2-7 gives the whole variable domain EAEVAQSPRYKITEKSQAVAFWCDPISGHATLYWYRQILGQGPELLVQFQDESVVDDSQLPKDRFSAERLKGVDSTLKIQPAELGDSAMYLCASRLSSGSSYEQYFGPGTRLTVT.